A single sample gave rise to the 10 T cell receptor beta chains below, sequenced in a study of breast tumors, draining lymph nodes, adjacent tissues. TCRdb re-called the multiplex PCR reads through MiXCR, storing one row per CDR3 protein. The table shows over 150,000 distinct CDR3 sequences, with about 32% occurring only once. Breast cancer patients provided tissue from their axillary draining lymph nodes. Material: axillary lymph node tissue. The receptors shown here come from a female donor with breast cancer. Some clones in this sample may be carry-over from other donors' samples.

In its sample, this clonotype was seen many times. A much larger clone differs from this one at a single base, so this may be a read error. V and J are TRBV20-1 and TRBJ2-5; 7 bases align to TRBD2. The CDR3 contains 12 residues. Germline V CDR1 and CDR2: DFQATT, SNEGSKA (reference sequence). The CDR3 coding sequence is TGCAGTGCTAGAGATGGGCGGGAGACCCCGTACTTC. It translates to CSARDGRETPYF.

This clonotype appeared many times. J is TRBJ2-3 and V is TRBV20-1, with D tentatively TRBD2 (7 bases). The CDR3 runs to 15 residues. V was cut by 3 bases and J by 3 bases, with 16 bases left in between. CDR1 is DFQATT and CDR2 is SNEGSKA in the germline V gene (reference sequence). The CDR3 nucleotides read TGCAGTGCTAGTATCTCGGGGGGCCAGACAGATACGCAGTATTTT. Its translation: CSASISGGQTDTQYF.

CDR3: CASSLFTTSTDAQYF. As DNA, the CDR3 is TGTGCCAGCAGCTTATTCACCACTAGCACAGATGCGCAGTACTTC. The V call is TRBV7-2, the J call TRBJ2-5; a weak D match, TRBD2 (6 bases). Germline values: CDR1 SGHTA, CDR2 FQGNSA. The V end lost 2 bases, the J end lost 11 bases, and 21 bases lay between the germline ends. The CDR3 runs to 15 residues.

This clonotype has at least ten counts. The chain joins TRBV7-3 to TRBJ2-5; D gene uncertain. Deletions cut 4 bases from V and 2 bases from J, with 8 bases between. The CDR3 contains 13 residues. Germline values: CDR1 SGHTA, CDR2 FQGTGA. The CDR3 protein is CASSSGLQETQYF. The CDR3 coding sequence is TGTGCCAGCAGCTCTGGGTTACAAGAGACCCAGTACTTC.

This clonotype was detected many times. The chain joins TRBV5-1 to TRBJ2-2; 12 bases align to TRBD2. Germline V gene sequence: CDR1 SGHRS, CDR2 YFSETQ. CDR3 size: 15 residues. The J segment lost 4 bases and the V segment lost 4 bases, leaving 2 bases of the junction unmatched. The CDR3 region has the DNA TGCGCCAGCAGCCTAGCGGGAGGGACCACCGGGGAGCTGTTTTTT. It is translated as CASSLAGGTTGELFF. Filled out from reference TRBV5-1 and TRBJ2-2, the complete variable domain reads KAGVTQTPRYLIKTRGQQVTLSCSPISGHRSVSWYQQTPGQGLQFLFEYFSETQRNKGNFPGRFSGRQFSNSRSEMNVSTLELGDSALYLCASSLAGGTTGELFFGEGSRLTVL.

The V call is TRBV5-1, the J call TRBJ1-3; no reliable D call. V lost 2 bases, J lost 3 bases, and 9 bases lay in between. In germline, CDR1 is SGHRS, CDR2 YFSETQ. The CDR3 length is 14 residues. The CDR3 region is CASSLEAYGNTIYF. The CDR3 DNA reads TGCGCCAGCAGCTTAGAAGCTTATGGAAACACCATATATTTT.

This clonotype was detected ten times or more. The rearrangement links TRBV18 to TRBJ2-7; D not certain. The CDR3 sequence is 14 residues long. Trimming cost V 3 bases and J 2 bases, with 11 bases left between them. Per germline, CDR1 KGHSH and CDR2 LQKENI. CDR3 nucleotide sequence: TGTGCCAGCTCACCTTCGGCAGGAACCTACGAGCAGTACTTC. It translates to CASSPSAGTYEQYF.

This clonotype was found once. The chain carries TRBV5-5 and TRBJ1-6; 10 nucleotides agree with TRBD1. The CDR3 is made up of 14 amino acids. The germline V gene encodes CDR1 SGHKS and CDR2 YYEKEE (reference sequence). Trimming removed 4 bases from V and 7 bases from J; junction bases left unmatched: 2. The CDR3 loop is CASSTDRGNSPLHF. The CDR3 region has the DNA TGTGCCAGCAGCACGGACAGGGGGAATTCACCCCTCCACTTT.

This clonotype came up many times. V gene TRBV12-3 or TRBV12-4 combines with J gene TRBJ2-5; D possibly corresponds to TRBD2 (5 bases). Trimming left V 3 bases short and J 4 bases short, with 12 bases between. The CDR3 runs to 14 residues. Here the CDR3 reads CASSFRGTGETQYF. CDR3 coding DNA: TGTGCCAGCAGTTTTCGGGGAACCGGAGAGACCCAGTACTTC.

This clonotype was detected a few times. A much larger clone lies one base from this, so it may be a read error. The chain employs TRBV6-5 and TRBJ2-1, with D possibly being TRBD1 or TRBD2 (5 bases each). Per the germline V gene, CDR1 is MNHEY and CDR2 is SVGAGI. The CDR3 has 12 residues. The CDR3 DNA follows: TGTGCCAGCAGCCATGGGGCAGGGCACGGGATCTTC. The encoded protein is CASSHGAGHGIF.